A single sample is the source of the 17 T cell receptor beta chains below, sequenced in a study of T cells in Graves' hyperthyroidism and ophthalmopathy. It was RNA transcripts that yielded the amplified TCR beta CDR3 regions. The HTBI primer set served for first-round RT-PCR of the TCR CDR3. TCRdb reanalysed the multiplex PCR reads using MiXCR and keeps one entry per CDR3 protein. Of a few hundred thousand distinct CDR3 sequences detected, about 45% appear once; the ten largest clones hold approximately 8.2%. The specimen sequenced was peripheral blood or thyroid tissue (not recorded which). The receptors were sampled from a woman in her late teens or twenties with Graves' hyperthyroidism.

The chain recombines TRBV7-9 with TRBJ1-5, with D maybe TRBD1 (5 bases). The CDR3 has 17 amino acids. Trimming cost V 5 bases and J 2 bases, with 19 bases left between them. The V gene's germline CDR1 is SEHNR and CDR2 FQNEAQ (reference sequence). DNA of the CDR3: TGTGCCAGCAGCGGGGGTGTTGAGTGGGTTGGCAATCAGCCCCAGCATTTT. This encodes CASSGGVEWVGNQPQHF.

Turning to this clonotype: The junction departs from the called germline gene at one end, perhaps through a read error. The V and J genes are TRBV10-3 and TRBJ2-5; 12 bases line up with TRBD1. The CDR3 has 16 residues. Germline loops: CDR1 ENHRY, CDR2 SYGVKD. The CDR3 sequence: CATSESGQGARGTQYF. The CDR3 DNA is TGTGCCACCAGTGAGTCGGGACAGGGGGCTCGTGGAACCCAGTACTTC.

The V gene is TRBV5-4, the J gene TRBJ1-2, with 7 bases matching TRBD1. Trimming cost V 4 bases and J 8 bases; bases outside gene matches: 14. This CDR3 is 15 amino acids long. Germline V gene data show CDR1 as SGHNT and CDR2 as YYREEE (reference sequence). In DNA form, the CDR3 reads TGTGCCAGCAGCCAACTCCAGGGGGGGACGAGGGGCTACACCTTC. Translating it yields CASSQLQGGTRGYTF.

The chain uses TRBV7-6 and TRBJ1-4, with TRBD1 identical over 8 bases. The CDR3 has 15 residues. From germline, CDR1 is SGHVS and CDR2 FNYEAQ. V lost 5 bases, J lost 8 bases, and 10 bases stayed unmatched. The CDR3 bases are TGTGCCAGCAGCACTTTGACAGGGGTTGTGGAAAAACTGTTTTTT. Translated, it gives CASSTLTGVVEKLFF.

Comment on this clonotype: The junction departs from germline at one end; a sequencing error may be responsible. The chain employs TRBV7-9 and TRBJ2-2; TRBD2 is a possible D gene (6 bases). Germline loops: CDR1 SEHNR, CDR2 FQNEAQ (reference sequence). There are 14 residues in the CDR3. The chain's CDR3 is CASIKGGSSGELLF. CDR3 bases: TGTGCCAGCATTAAAGGAGGGAGTTCCGGGGAGCTGCTTTTT.

This clonotype was seen only once. The CDR3 here is CASSRDRETTGSPLHF. The CDR3, as DNA: TGTGCCAGCAGCCGGGACAGGGAGACGACGGGTTCACCCCTCCACTTT. The chain uses TRBV24-1 and TRBJ1-6, with 9 bases matching TRBD1. CDR3 length equals 16 residues. Germline CDR1 is KGHDR and CDR2 is SFDVKD. The V segment lost 11 bases and the J segment 9 bases; nucleotides outside the gene matches: 16.

The V and J genes are TRBV2 and TRBJ1-5; weak D call: TRBD1 (6 bases). V dropped 5 bases and J dropped 1 base, with 9 bases sitting between them. There are 14 residues in the CDR3. The germline V gene has CDR1 SNHLY and CDR2 FYNNEI. DNA of the CDR3: TGTGCCAGCAGTTACAGGGCCAGCAATCAGCCCCAGCATTTT. Translation gives CASSYRASNQPQHF.

This clonotype was recorded many times. V gene TRBV7-2 combines with J gene TRBJ2-5; the match to TRBD1 covers 7 bases. CDR1 is SGHTA and CDR2 is FQGNSA in the germline V gene. The CDR3 loop spans 16 amino acids. With 5 bases clipped from V and 5 bases from J, the junction kept 14 bases outside the gene matches. The CDR3 DNA reads as TGTGCCAGCAGCCAAGACAGGGCAGGGGTTTGGGAGACCCAGTACTTC. Residues: CASSQDRAGVWETQYF. Drawing the rest from reference TRBV7-2 and TRBJ2-5, the complete variable domain is GAGVSQSPSNKVTEKGKDVELRCDPISGHTALYWYRQSLGQGLEFLIYFQGNSAPDKSGLPSDRFSAERTGGSVSTLTIQRTQQEDSAVYLCASSQDRAGVWETQYFGPGTRLLVL.

This clonotype was picked up a small number of times. The chain has TRBV7-2 and TRBJ1-5, with TRBD1 identical over 10 bases. Germline V gene lookup returns CDR1 SGHTA and CDR2 FQGNSA. After removal of 5 bases from V and 3 bases from J, the junction contained 10 bases not matched to a gene. The CDR3 extends over 17 amino acids. CDR3 in amino acids: CASSLRTGGDPNQPQHF. The CDR3 DNA follows: TGTGCCAGCAGCCTCCGGACAGGGGGGGACCCCAATCAGCCCCAGCATTTT.

Concerning this clonotype itself: Because it lacks the conserved phenylalanine or tryptophan at the end, this CDR3 is likely a read error. The chain recombines TRBV9 with TRBJ2-6; D is possibly TRBD2 (5 bases). Between the trimmed V and J ends, which lost 0 bases and 1 base, there was a span of 5 bases. There are 15 residues in the CDR3. Looked up from germline, CDR1 is SGDLS and CDR2 is YYNGEE. The CDR3 bases are TGTGCCAGCAGCGTAGGAGGGTCTGGGGCCAACGTCCTGACTCCA. It specifies CASSVGGSGANVLTP.

V gene TRBV29-1 combines with J gene TRBJ2-7; D perhaps matches TRBD2 (5 bases). V dropped 2 bases and J dropped 4 bases, with 6 bases sitting between them. The CDR3 covers 11 residues. Germline V gives CDR1 SQVTM, CDR2 ANQGSEA. In DNA, the CDR3 is TGCAGCGTTGAATCGGGATACGAGCAGTACTTC. This codes for CSVESGYEQYF.

V gene TRBV7-6 combines with J gene TRBJ2-2; 13 nucleotides align to TRBD2. Germline V gives CDR1 SGHVS, CDR2 FNYEAQ. V shed 5 bases and J 7 bases; nucleotides not matched to a gene: 16. The CDR3 runs to 19 residues. The CDR3 region is CASSQGFPGLAGVNGELFF. The CDR3 nucleotides read TGTGCCAGCAGCCAAGGATTCCCCGGACTAGCGGGAGTGAACGGGGAGCTGTTTTTT.

The rearrangement links TRBV29-1 to TRBJ2-5; the D gene is possibly TRBD1 (6 bases). The DNA end favors TRBJ2-1, so the J call may be wrong. CDR3 length: 14 amino acids. Germline V CDR1 and CDR2: SQVTM, ANQGSEA. CDR3 sequence reads: CSVVGQGSYNEQFF. CDR3 nucleotide sequence: TGCAGCGTTGTTGGGCAGGGGTCCTACAATGAGCAGTTCTTC.

This clonotype was picked up many times. V usage is TRBV29-1 and J usage is TRBJ1-2; D remains ambiguous. Deletions cut 0 bases from V and 2 bases from J, with 16 bases between. The CDR3 spans 16 residues. CDR1 and CDR2 (germline): SQVTM, ANQGSEA. CDR3 loop: CSVEDGQWTVNYGYTF. CDR3 coding DNA: TGCAGCGTTGAAGACGGGCAGTGGACGGTAAACTATGGCTACACCTTC.

Comments on this clonotype: It may be a read error: a sequence one base away is much more abundant. The genes are TRBV29-1 and TRBJ1-2; 8 positions agree with TRBD1. The CDR3 is 13 amino acids. Germline V gene lookup returns CDR1 SQVTM and CDR2 ANQGSEA. This chain's CDR3 is CSVYDRGRSGYIF. The CDR3 coding sequence is TGCAGCGTTTATGACAGGGGACGTTCTGGCTACATCTTC.

The rearrangement links TRBV25-1 to TRBJ2-7, with 9 bases identical to TRBD2. The germline gives CDR1 MGHDK, CDR2 SYGVNS. CDR3 length: 16 residues. V lost 1 base, J lost 2 bases, and 6 bases stayed unmatched. CDR3 sequence: CASSEWASGAPYEQYF. The DNA of the CDR3 is TGTGCCAGCAGTGAATGGGCTAGCGGGGCCCCCTACGAGCAGTACTTC.

This sequence joins TRBV24-1 and TRBJ2-7; TRBD1 agrees at 9 bases. This CDR3 is built from 15 residues. Germline values: CDR1 KGHDR, CDR2 SFDVKD. With 2 bases clipped from V and 4 bases from J, the junction kept 5 bases outside the gene matches. CDR3 nucleotide sequence: TGTGCCACCAGTGATTCGGGACAGGGCGGTTACGAGCAGTACTTC. It encodes CATSDSGQGGYEQYF.